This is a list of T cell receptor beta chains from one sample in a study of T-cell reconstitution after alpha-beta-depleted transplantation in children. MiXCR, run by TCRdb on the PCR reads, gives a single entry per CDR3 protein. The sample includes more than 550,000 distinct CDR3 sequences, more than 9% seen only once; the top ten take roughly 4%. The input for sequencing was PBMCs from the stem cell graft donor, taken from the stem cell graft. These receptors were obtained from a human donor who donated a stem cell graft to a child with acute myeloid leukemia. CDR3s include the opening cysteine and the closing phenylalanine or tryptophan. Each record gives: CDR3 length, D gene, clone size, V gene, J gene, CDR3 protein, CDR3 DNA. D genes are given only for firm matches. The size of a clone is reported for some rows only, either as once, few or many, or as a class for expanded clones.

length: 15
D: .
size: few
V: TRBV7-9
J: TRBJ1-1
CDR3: CASSLDRDKGPEAFF
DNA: TGTGCCAGCAGCTTAGATAGAGATAAGGGGCCCGAAGCTTTCTTT

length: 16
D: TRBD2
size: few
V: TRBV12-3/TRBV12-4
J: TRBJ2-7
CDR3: CASSLLGGSRAYEQYF
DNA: TGTGCCAGCAGTTTATTAGGCGGGAGTCGGGCCTACGAGCAGTACTTC

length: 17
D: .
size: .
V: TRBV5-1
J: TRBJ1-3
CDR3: CASSRDGSIPSGNTIYF
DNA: TGCGCCAGCAGCAGGGACGGGTCTATCCCCTCTGGAAACACCATATATTTT

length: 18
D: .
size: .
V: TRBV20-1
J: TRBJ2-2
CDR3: CSAQRYLVGPRNTGELFF
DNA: TGCAGTGCCCAGAGGTATCTCGTCGGGCCGAGGAACACCGGGGAGCTGTTTTTT

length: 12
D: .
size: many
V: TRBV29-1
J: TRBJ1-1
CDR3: CSVREFGTEAFF
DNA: TGCAGCGTTCGCGAGTTTGGAACTGAAGCTTTCTTT

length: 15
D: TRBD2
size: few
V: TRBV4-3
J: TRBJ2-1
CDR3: CASSGIAGAYNEQFF
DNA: TGCGCCAGCAGCGGCATAGCGGGAGCATACAATGAGCAGTTCTTC

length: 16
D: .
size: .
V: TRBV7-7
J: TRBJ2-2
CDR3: CASQGGAAMNTGELFF
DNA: TGTGCTAGCCAAGGGGGAGCGGCCATGAACACCGGGGAGCTGTTTTTT

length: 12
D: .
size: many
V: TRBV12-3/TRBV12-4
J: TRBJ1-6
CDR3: CASGTENSPLHF
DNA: TGTGCCAGCGGAACAGAGAATTCACCCCTCCACTTT

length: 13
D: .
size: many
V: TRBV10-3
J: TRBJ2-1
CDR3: CAIRGNSYNEQFF
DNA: TGTGCCATCCGGGGGAACTCCTACAATGAGCAGTTCTTC

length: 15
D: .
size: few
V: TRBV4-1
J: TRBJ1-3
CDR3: CASSTLQGSGNTIYF
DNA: TGCGCCAGCAGCACTTTACAGGGATCTGGAAACACCATATATTTT

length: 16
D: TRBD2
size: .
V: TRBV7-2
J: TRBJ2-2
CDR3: CASSSRLAGEPGELFF
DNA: TGTGCCAGCAGCTCGCGACTAGCGGGAGAACCCGGGGAGCTGTTTTTT

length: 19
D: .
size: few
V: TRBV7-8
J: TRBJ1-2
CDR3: CASSFRDKPTRQFEDGYTF
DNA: TGTGCCAGCAGCTTTAGGGACAAGCCAACCCGGCAGTTTGAGGATGGCTACACCTTC

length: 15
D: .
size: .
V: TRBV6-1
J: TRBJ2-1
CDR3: CASTPTRSSYNEQFF
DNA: TGTGCCAGCACCCCGACTAGATCCTCCTACAATGAGCAGTTCTTC

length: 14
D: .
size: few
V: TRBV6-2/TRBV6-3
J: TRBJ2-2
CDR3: CASIPFSGSGELFF
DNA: TGTGCCAGCATCCCGTTCTCAGGAAGCGGGGAGCTGTTTTTT

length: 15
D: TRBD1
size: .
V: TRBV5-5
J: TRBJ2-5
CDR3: CASSSAQGAGETQYF
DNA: TGTGCCAGCAGCTCCGCGCAGGGGGCAGGAGAGACCCAGTACTTC

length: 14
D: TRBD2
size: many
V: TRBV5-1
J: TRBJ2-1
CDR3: CASSGTSGDPLVVF
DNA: TGCGCCAGCAGCGGGACTAGCGGGGACCCCCTAGTGGTCTTC

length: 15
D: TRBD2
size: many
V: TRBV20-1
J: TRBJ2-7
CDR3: CSAPRLAGGFNEQYF
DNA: TGCAGTGCCCCTAGACTAGCGGGAGGTTTCAACGAGCAGTACTTC

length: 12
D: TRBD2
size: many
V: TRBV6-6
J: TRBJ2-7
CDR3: CAHSGDAYEQYF
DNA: TGTGCCCATAGCGGGGACGCGTACGAGCAGTACTTC

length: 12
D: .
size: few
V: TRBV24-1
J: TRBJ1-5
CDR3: CATGEPNQPQHF
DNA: TGTGCCACCGGGGAGCCCAATCAGCCCCAGCATTTT

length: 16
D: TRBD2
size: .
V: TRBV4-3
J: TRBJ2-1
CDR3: CASSQGSGLASNEQFF
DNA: TGCGCCAGCAGCCAAGGGTCAGGACTAGCGTCAAATGAGCAGTTCTTC

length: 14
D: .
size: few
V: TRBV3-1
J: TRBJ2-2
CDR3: CASSQARGGGELFF
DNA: TGTGCCAGCAGCCAAGCGCGAGGCGGCGGGGAGCTGTTTTTT

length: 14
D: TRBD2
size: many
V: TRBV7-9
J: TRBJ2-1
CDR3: CASSLSGTSNEQFF
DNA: TGTGCCAGCAGTCTTAGCGGGACGTCCAATGAGCAGTTCTTC

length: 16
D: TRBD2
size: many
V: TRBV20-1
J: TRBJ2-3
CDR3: CSAITLAGWGTDTQYF
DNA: TGCAGTGCAATCACCTTAGCGGGTTGGGGCACAGATACGCAGTATTTT

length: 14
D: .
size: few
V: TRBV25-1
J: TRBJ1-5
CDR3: CASSPRHLNQPQHF
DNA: TGTGCCAGCAGCCCACGGCACCTCAATCAGCCCCAGCATTTT

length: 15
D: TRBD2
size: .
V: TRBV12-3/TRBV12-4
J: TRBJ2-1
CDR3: CASSPSGIGKNEQFF
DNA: TGTGCCAGCAGCCCGAGCGGGATAGGTAAAAATGAGCAGTTCTTC

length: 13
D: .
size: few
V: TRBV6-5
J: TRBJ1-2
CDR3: CASRRVDSYGYTF
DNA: TGTGCCAGCCGCCGCGTAGATTCGTATGGCTACACCTTC

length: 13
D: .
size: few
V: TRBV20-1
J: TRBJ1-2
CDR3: CSAQVPRSGGYTF
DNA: TGCAGTGCCCAGGTTCCTAGGTCGGGTGGCTACACCTTC

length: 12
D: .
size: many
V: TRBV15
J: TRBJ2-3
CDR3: CATSREIDTQYF
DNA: TGTGCCACCAGCAGGGAGATTGATACGCAGTATTTT

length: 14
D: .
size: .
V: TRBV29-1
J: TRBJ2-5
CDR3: CSVLRTWPVETQYF
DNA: TGCAGCGTTCTGAGGACTTGGCCGGTGGAGACCCAGTACTTC

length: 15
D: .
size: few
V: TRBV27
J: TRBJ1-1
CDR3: CASSLLQASLTEAFF
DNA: TGTGCCAGCAGTTTACTCCAGGCCTCGTTGACTGAAGCTTTCTTT

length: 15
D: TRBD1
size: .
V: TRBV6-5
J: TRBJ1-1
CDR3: CASSYPSTGRDEAFF
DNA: TGTGCCAGCAGTTACCCGTCGACAGGGCGGGATGAAGCTTTCTTT

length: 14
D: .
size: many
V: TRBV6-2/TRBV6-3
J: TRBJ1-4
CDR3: CASSPRDALKKLFF
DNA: TGTGCCAGCAGTCCCCGGGACGCATTAAAGAAACTGTTTTTT

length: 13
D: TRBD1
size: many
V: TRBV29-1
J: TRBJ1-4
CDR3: CSVVRDRGEKLFF
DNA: TGCAGCGTTGTCCGGGACAGGGGTGAAAAACTGTTTTTT

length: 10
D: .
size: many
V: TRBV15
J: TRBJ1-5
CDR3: CAYKKQPQHF
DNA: TGTGCCTATAAAAAGCAGCCCCAGCATTTT

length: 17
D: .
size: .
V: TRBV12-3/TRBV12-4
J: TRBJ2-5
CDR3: CASSFPPDVGGGETQYF
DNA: TGTGCCAGCAGTTTTCCCCCCGACGTAGGGGGAGGTGAGACCCAGTACTTC

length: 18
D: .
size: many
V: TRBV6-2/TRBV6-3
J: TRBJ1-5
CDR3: CASRQGDAFIYSNQPQHF
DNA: TGTGCCAGCAGACAGGGAGACGCATTTATCTATAGCAATCAGCCCCAGCATTTT

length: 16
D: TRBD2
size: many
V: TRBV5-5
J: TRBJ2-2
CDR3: CASSPLAGVSPGELFF
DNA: TGTGCCAGCAGCCCACTAGCGGGAGTCAGTCCCGGGGAGCTGTTTTTT

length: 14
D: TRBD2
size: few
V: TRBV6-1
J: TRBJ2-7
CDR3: CASRVAGGPLEQYF
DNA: TGTGCCAGCAGGGTAGCGGGAGGGCCTCTGGAGCAGTACTTC

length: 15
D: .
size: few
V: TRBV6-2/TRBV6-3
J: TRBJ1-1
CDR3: CASSYSLQGNTEAFF
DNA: TGTGCCAGCAGTTACTCCCTACAGGGGAACACTGAAGCTTTCTTT

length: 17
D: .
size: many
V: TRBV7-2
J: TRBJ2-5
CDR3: CASSLVGLGAGQETQYF
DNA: TGTGCCAGCAGCTTAGTGGGTTTGGGAGCGGGCCAAGAGACCCAGTACTTC

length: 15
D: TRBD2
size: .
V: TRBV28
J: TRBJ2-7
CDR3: CASSSPGLAFHEQYF
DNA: TGTGCCAGCAGTTCACCGGGACTAGCTTTCCACGAGCAGTACTTC

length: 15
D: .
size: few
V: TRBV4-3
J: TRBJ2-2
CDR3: CASSQGLGDTGELFF
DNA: TGCGCCAGCAGCCAAGGGCTGGGGGACACCGGGGAGCTGTTTTTT